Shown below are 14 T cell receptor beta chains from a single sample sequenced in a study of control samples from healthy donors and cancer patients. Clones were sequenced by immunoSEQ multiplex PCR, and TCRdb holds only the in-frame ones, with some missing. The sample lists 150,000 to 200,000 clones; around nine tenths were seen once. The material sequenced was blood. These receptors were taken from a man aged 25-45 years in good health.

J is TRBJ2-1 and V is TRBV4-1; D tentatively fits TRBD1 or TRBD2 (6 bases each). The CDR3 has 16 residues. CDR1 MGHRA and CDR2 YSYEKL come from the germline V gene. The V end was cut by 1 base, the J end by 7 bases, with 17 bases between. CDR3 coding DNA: TGCGCCAGCAGCCAAGGGAGAGGGGGGTCGGGGAATGAGCAGTTCTTC. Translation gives CASSQGRGGSGNEQFF.

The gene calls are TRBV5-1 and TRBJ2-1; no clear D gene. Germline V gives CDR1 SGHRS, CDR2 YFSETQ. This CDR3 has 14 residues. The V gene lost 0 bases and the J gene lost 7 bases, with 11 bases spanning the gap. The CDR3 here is CASSLARRVNEQFF. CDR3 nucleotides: TGCGCCAGCAGCTTGGCTCGACGTGTAAATGAGCAGTTCTTC.

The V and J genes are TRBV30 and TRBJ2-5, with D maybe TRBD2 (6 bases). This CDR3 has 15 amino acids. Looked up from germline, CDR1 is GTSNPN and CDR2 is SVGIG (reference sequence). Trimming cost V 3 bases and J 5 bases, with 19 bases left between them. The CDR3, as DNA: TGTGCCTGGAGCCAGACCCGGGACTCTTACGAGACCCAGTACTTC. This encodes CAWSQTRDSYETQYF.

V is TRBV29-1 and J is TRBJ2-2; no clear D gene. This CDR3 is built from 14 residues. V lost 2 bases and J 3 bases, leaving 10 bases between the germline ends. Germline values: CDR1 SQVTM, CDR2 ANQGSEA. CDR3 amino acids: CSVETPLHTGELFF. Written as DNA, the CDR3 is TGCAGCGTTGAAACACCGCTCCACACCGGGGAGCTGTTTTTT.

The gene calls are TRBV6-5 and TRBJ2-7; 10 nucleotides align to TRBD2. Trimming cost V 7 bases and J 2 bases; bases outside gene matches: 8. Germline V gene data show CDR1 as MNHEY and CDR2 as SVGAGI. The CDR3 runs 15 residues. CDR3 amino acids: CASTKRSGGAYEQYF. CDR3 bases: TGTGCCAGCACCAAAAGAAGCGGGGGGGCCTACGAGCAGTACTTC.

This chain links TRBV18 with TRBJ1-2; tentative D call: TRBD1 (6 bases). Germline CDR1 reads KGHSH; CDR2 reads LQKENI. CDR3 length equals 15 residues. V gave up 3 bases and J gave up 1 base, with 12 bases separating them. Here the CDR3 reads CASSPSQGNNYGYTF. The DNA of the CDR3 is TGTGCCAGCTCACCGAGTCAGGGGAATAACTATGGCTACACCTTC.

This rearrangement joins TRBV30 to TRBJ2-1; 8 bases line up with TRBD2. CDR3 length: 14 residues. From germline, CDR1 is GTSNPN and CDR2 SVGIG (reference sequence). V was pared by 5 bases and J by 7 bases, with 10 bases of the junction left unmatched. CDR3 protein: CAWDSGSSGNEQFF. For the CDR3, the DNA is TGTGCCTGGGACAGCGGGAGTTCTGGGAATGAGCAGTTCTTC.

The CDR3 sequence is CASSLGGLDEQYF. The CDR3 DNA follows: TGTGCCAGCAGCTTGGGGGGACTTGACGAGCAGTACTTC. The chain employs TRBV5-4 and TRBJ2-7; D perhaps matches TRBD2 (6 bases). The CDR3 extends over 13 amino acids. With 0 bases removed from V and 5 bases from J, the gap between germline ends came to 9 bases. Looked up from germline, CDR1 is SGHNT and CDR2 is YYREEE (reference sequence).

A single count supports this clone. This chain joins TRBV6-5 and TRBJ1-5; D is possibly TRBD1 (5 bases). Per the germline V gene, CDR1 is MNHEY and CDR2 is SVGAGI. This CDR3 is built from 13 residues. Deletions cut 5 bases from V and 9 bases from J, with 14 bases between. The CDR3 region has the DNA TGTGCCAGCAGTCCTCAAGACGGGGCGCCCCAGCATTTT. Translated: CASSPQDGAPQHF.

CDR3 amino acids: CATSRDKGDNEKLFF. The CDR3 DNA follows: TGTGCCACCAGCAGAGATAAGGGGGATAATGAAAAACTGTTTTTT. This chain links TRBV15 with TRBJ1-4, with D maybe TRBD1 (6 bases). Germline loops: CDR1 LNHNV, CDR2 YYDKDF (reference sequence). The CDR3 length is 15 residues. With 0 bases removed from V and 4 bases from J, the gap between germline ends came to 9 bases.

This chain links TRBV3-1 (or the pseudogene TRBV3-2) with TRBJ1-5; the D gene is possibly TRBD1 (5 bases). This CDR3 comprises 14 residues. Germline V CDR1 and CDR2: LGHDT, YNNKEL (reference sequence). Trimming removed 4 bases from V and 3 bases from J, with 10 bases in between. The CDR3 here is CASSPSGNNQPQHF. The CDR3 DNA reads TGTGCCAGCAGCCCTTCAGGGAACAATCAGCCCCAGCATTTT.

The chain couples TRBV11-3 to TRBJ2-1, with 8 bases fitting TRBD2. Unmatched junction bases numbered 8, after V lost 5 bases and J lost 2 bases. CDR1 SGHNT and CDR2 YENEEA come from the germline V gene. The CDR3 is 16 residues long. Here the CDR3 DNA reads TGTGCCAGCAGCCCTCAGGGAGCGGGAGCCTACAATGAGCAGTTCTTC. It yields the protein CASSPQGAGAYNEQFF.

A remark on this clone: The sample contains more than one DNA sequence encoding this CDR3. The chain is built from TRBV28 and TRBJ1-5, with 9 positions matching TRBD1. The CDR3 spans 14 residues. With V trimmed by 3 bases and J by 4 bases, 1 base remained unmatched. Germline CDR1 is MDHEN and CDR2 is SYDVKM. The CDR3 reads CASSFGTGNQPQHF. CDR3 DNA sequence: TGTGCCAGCAGTTTTGGGACAGGGAATCAGCCCCAGCATTTT. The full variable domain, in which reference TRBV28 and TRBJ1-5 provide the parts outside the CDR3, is DVKVTQSSRYLVKRTGEKVFLECVQDMDHENMFWYRQDPGLGLRLIYFSYDVKMKEKGDIPEGYSVSREKKERFSLILESASTNQTSMYLCASSFGTGNQPQHFGDGTRLSIL.

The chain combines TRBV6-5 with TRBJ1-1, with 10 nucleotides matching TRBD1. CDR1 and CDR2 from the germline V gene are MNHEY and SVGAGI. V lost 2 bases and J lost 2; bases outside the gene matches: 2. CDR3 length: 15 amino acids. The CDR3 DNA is TGTGCCAGCAGTTACGAGACAGGGGGCAACACTGAAGCTTTCTTT. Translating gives CASSYETGGNTEAFF.